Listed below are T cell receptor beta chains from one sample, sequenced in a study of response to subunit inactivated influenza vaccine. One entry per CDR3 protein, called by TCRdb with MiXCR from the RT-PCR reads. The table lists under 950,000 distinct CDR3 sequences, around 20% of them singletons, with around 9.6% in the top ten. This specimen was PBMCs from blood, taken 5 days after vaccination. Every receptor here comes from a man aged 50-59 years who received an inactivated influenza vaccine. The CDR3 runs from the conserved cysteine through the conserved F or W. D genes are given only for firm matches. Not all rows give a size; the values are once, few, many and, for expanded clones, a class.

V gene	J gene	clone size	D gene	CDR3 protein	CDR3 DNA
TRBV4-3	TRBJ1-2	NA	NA	CASSQGRSSNYGYTF	TGCGCCAGCAGCCAAGGCAGGTCAAGTAACTATGGCTACACCTTC
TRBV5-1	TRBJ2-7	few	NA	CASSLGQVSNEQYF	TGCGCCAGCAGCTTGGGACAGGTTTCCAACGAGCAGTACTTC
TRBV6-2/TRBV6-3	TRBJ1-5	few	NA	CASSYREGQPQHF	TGTGCCAGCAGTTACAGAGAGGGACAGCCCCAGCATTTT
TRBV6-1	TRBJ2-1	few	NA	CASSPRQFF	TGTGCCAGCAGTCCCCGGCAGTTCTTC
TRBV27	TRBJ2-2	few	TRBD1	CASSFLGGVGTGELFF	TGTGCCAGCAGTTTTCTAGGGGGCGTGGGGACCGGGGAGCTGTTTTTT
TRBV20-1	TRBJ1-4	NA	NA	CSATDRHSNEKLFF	TGCAGTGCTACGGACCGTCATTCTAATGAAAAACTGTTTTTT
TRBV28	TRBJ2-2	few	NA	CASSLRTVGELFF	TGTGCCAGCAGTTTAAGAACAGTCGGGGAGCTGTTTTTT
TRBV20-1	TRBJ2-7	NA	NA	CSADRTLSYEQYF	TGCAGTGCTGACCGGACATTAAGCTACGAGCAGTACTTC
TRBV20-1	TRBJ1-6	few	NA	CSARGLQGHSPLHF	TGCAGTGCTAGAGGTTTGCAGGGGCACTCACCCCTCCACTTT
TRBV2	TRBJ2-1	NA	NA	CASTIGYNEQFF	TGTGCCAGCACCATCGGATACAATGAGCAGTTCTTC
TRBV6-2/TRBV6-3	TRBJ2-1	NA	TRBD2	CASIPLAGVRSYNEQFF	TGTGCCAGCATCCCACTAGCGGGAGTTCGATCCTACAATGAGCAGTTCTTC
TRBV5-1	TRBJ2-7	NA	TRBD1	CASSSTGDSTYEQYF	TGCGCCAGCAGCTCGACAGGGGACAGCACGTACGAGCAGTACTTC
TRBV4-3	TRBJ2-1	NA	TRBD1	CASSPSGTGKQFF	TGCGCCAGCAGCCCCTCAGGGACAGGGAAGCAGTTCTTC